This T cell receptor beta chain was identified during a study of cytomegalovirus exposure and HLA in healthy donors. Overall study results and limits: A later analysis found most CMV-associated TCR beta chains apparently HLA-restricted.

In germline, CDR1 is SGHTA, CDR2 FQGNSA. The CDR3 consists of 13 residues. The V gene lost 3 bases and the J gene lost 3 bases, with 9 bases spanning the gap. PCR amplification relied on 60 Vbeta primers (plus 13 Jbeta primers). Sequenced by immunoSEQ multiplex PCR; TCRdb stores in-frame clones only, minus some. The sample lists a few hundred thousand clones; approximately 80% were seen once. This clone has only a few counts. Its cognate antigen is unknown. The chain links TRBV7-2 to TRBJ2-7, with a tentative D call TRBD2 (5 bases). This sequence was found in a girl aged 2-10 years in good health and CMV-seronegative. Sequenced: PBMCs. The CDR3 DNA reads as TGTGCCAGCAGCTTGGGCGGACTCTACGAGCAGTACTTC. It translates to CASSLGGLYEQYF.